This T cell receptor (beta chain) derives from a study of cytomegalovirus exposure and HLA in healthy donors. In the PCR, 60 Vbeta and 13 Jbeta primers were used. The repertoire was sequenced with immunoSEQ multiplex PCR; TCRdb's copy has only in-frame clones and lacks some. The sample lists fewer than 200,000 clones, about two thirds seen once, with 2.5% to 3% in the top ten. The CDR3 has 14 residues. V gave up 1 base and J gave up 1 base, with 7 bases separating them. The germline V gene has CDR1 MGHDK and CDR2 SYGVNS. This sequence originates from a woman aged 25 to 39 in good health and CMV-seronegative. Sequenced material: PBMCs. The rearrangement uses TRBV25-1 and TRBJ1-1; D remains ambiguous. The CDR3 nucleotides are TGTGCCAGCAGTGAATTTGGAGGGAACACTGAAGCTTTCTTT. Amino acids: CASSEFGGNTEAFF.